These 10 T cell receptor beta chains originate from one sample sequenced in a study of prognosis after radiotherapy for stage I lung cancer. Two-round multiplex PCR on genomic DNA was the method by which TCR beta CDR3 was amplified. Round one of PCR was performed, and it used primers specific to each TRBV and TRBJ gene. TCRdb independently ran MiXCR on the multiplex PCR reads; one entry per CDR3 protein. The data contain about 18,000 distinct CDR3 sequences, roughly 26% of them singletons. The source was PBMCs, collected before or after stereotactic body radiation therapy (not recorded which). All receptors come from a donor over 45 with non-small cell lung cancer.

This clonotype was counted many times. This CDR3 is CATSDLGGQGGSTGELFF. For the CDR3, the DNA is TGTGCCACCAGTGATTTGGGGGGGCAGGGTGGCAGCACCGGGGAGCTGTTTTTT. The chain uses TRBV24-1 and TRBJ2-2; D may be TRBD1 or TRBD2 (6 bases each). Trimming shortened V by 0 bases and J by 4 bases, and 17 bases separated the two germline ends. The germline V gene has CDR1 KGHDR and CDR2 SFDVKD. The CDR3 is made up of 18 amino acids.

The table lists this clonotype with many counts. J is TRBJ2-2 and V is TRBV7-2; D is unresolved. Germline lookup yields CDR1 SGHTA and CDR2 FQGNSA. Between the trimmed V and J ends, which lost 3 bases and 6 bases, there was a span of 5 bases. There are 12 residues in the CDR3. The CDR3 nucleotides are TGTGCCAGCAGCTTTTTCGCCGGGGAGCTGTTTTTT. The encoded protein is CASSFFAGELFF.

In the case of this clonotype: The CDR3 ends on some other residue instead of the conserved phenylalanine or tryptophan, so this is likely a read error. The chain combines TRBV6-1 with TRBJ2-1; 10 bases map to TRBD2. The CDR3 spans 15 residues. The trim removed 6 bases at V and 7 bases at J, leaving 9 bases unmatched. Per germline, CDR1 MNHNS and CDR2 SASEGT. The chain's CDR3 is CASRAAGGTNNEQFL. In DNA, the CDR3 is TGTGCCAGCAGGGCAGCGGGAGGGACTAATAATGAGCAGTTCCTC.

About this clonotype itself: A read error is the likely source, as a far larger clone sits one nucleotide away. The chain is built from TRBV28 and TRBJ2-5; D might be TRBD1 (7 bases). TRBJ2-1 explains the end of the DNA better; the J call may be wrong. Germline values: CDR1 MDHEN, CDR2 SYDVKM. The CDR3 has 14 amino acids. DNA for the CDR3: TGTGCCAGCAGGACTATAGGCGGGACAGATGAGCAGTTCTTC. This encodes CASRTIGGTDEQFF.

In the case of this clonotype: Since a far larger clone is one base different, this is likely a read error. The V and J genes are TRBV20-1 and TRBJ2-4; D gene uncertain. The J call is uncertain, as TRBJ2-1 better fits the DNA end. CDR3 size: 12 residues. CDR1 is DFQATT, CDR2 SNEGSKA, per germline (reference sequence). The CDR3 protein is CSAAHEFMGQFF. The CDR3 DNA reads TGCAGTGCTGCACATGAATTTATGGGGCAGTTCTTC.

This clonotype appeared many times. The chain employs TRBV20-1 and TRBJ2-3; D is perhaps TRBD2 (6 bases). Per germline, CDR1 DFQATT and CDR2 SNEGSKA (reference sequence). Between the trimmed V and J ends, which lost 7 bases and 4 bases, there was a span of 21 bases. The CDR3 contains 15 residues. For the CDR3, the DNA is TGCAGTGTCCCGCAGACTAGAGGAGGCTCAGATACGCAGTATTTT. Translation: CSVPQTRGGSDTQYF.

This clonotype showed up many times. The CDR3 DNA reads TGCAGTGCAACCCGGACTCAACACGGGACAGTTGACGATACGCAGTATTTT. Translated: CSATRTQHGTVDDTQYF. The chain carries TRBV20-1 and TRBJ2-3, with TRBD1 matching over 7 bases. Germline V CDR1 and CDR2: DFQATT, SNEGSKA (reference sequence). Trimming at V came to 6 bases and at J to 6 bases, leaving 21 bases not matched to a gene. This CDR3 has 17 amino acids.

This clonotype was counted a few times. A much bigger clone sits one base away, suggesting this may be a read error. The rearrangement links TRBV5-1 to TRBJ2-5; TRBD2 is a possible D gene (6 bases). The CDR3 is 16 residues long. Germline CDR1 and CDR2: SGHRS and YFSETQ. V was shortened by 4 bases and J by 2 bases, with 18 bases between the two germline ends. CDR3 sequence reads: CASSLRDSWTQETQYF. In DNA, the CDR3 is TGCGCCAGCAGCCTCAGGGACTCCTGGACGCAAGAGACCCAGTACTTC.

This clonotype was observed many times. The rearrangement links TRBV27 to TRBJ2-1; 10 nucleotides align to TRBD2. Germline V gives CDR1 MNHEY, CDR2 SMNVEV (reference sequence). The CDR3 loop spans 18 amino acids. The trim removed 5 bases at V and 0 bases at J, leaving 10 bases unmatched. DNA for the CDR3: TGTGCCAGCAGTCGCCCGACTAGCGGGTGGGCCTCCTACAATGAGCAGTTCTTC. Its protein is CASSRPTSGWASYNEQFF.

This clonotype was found many times. The DNA of the CDR3 is TGTGCCAGCAGCGGACAGACCTACGAGCAGTACTTC. It is translated as CASSGQTYEQYF. J is TRBJ2-7 and V is TRBV7-9; tentatively, D is TRBD1 (6 bases). CDR1 is SEHNR and CDR2 is FQNEAQ in the germline V gene (reference sequence). The CDR3 is 12 amino acids. V lost 5 bases, J lost 2 bases, and 7 bases lay in between.